Listed below are T cell receptor beta chains from one sample, sequenced in a study of beta chain features in type 1 diabetes. Assay used: immunoSEQ multiplex PCR; TCRdb lists only in-frame clones, some missing. The table has about 900,000 clones, 17% seen once. The sample comprised naive CD4+ T cells from blood. Every receptor here comes from a woman between 18 and 29 years old in good health. Both conserved end residues are part of each CDR3. Fields, in order: V gene, D gene, clone size, CDR3 length, J gene, CDR3 protein, CDR3 DNA. D genes are given only for firm matches. Clone size is stated in some rows and not others, as once, few, many or a class when expanded.

>TRBV5-1|TRBD2|few|15|TRBJ2-1
CASRDTGTRNNEQFF
TGCGCCAGCCGCGACACCGGGACTAGAAACAATGAGCAGTTCTTC
>TRBV5-4|.|.|14|TRBJ1-4
CASSLANSNEKLFF
TGTGCCAGCAGCTTGGCCAATTCTAATGAAAAACTGTTTTTT
>TRBV19|.|.|15|TRBJ2-7
CASSIFRGITYEQYF
TGTGCCAGTAGTATTTTCCGGGGTATAACCTACGAGCAGTACTTC
>TRBV6-5|.|.|13|TRBJ2-5
CASRLRNQETQYF
TGTGCCAGCAGGCTGAGGAATCAAGAGACCCAGTACTTC
>TRBV29-1|TRBD2|few|13|TRBJ2-1
CSVVTSGINEQFF
TGCAGCGTGGTGACTAGCGGAATCAATGAGCAGTTCTTC
>TRBV15|.|.|18|TRBJ2-6
CATSRVAGVITGANVLTF
TGTGCCACCAGCAGAGTAGCAGGGGTAATAACTGGGGCCAACGTCCTGACTTTC
>TRBV9|.|.|11|TRBJ2-3
CASSVGDTQYF
TGTGCCAGCAGCGTTGGGGATACGCAGTATTTT
>TRBV29-1|.|.|14|TRBJ2-1
CSLRRGASYNEQFF
TGCAGCCTGAGACGGGGGGCCTCCTACAATGAGCAGTTCTTC
>TRBV2|TRBD1|.|12|TRBJ2-7
CASTPTGPEQYF
TGTGCCAGCACGCCGACAGGGCCCGAGCAGTACTTC
>TRBV4-3|TRBD1|many|15|TRBJ1-4
CASSQGQGGWEKLFF
TGCGCCAGCAGCCAAGGACAGGGGGGTTGGGAAAAACTGTTTTTT
>TRBV10-3|.|.|13|TRBJ2-5
CAISVQEQETQYF
TGTGCCATCAGTGTCCAGGAGCAAGAGACCCAGTACTTC
>TRBV7-2|TRBD2|.|15|TRBJ2-3
CASSSGGSGTDTQYF
TGTGCCAGCAGCTCCGGCGGGAGTGGCACAGATACGCAGTATTTT
>TRBV7-9|.|.|14|TRBJ2-2
CASSPGLTTGELFF
TGTGCCAGCAGCCCCGGACTAACCACCGGGGAGCTGTTTTTT
>TRBV7-2|TRBD1|few|15|TRBJ2-7
CASRLGDSPSYEQYF
TGTGCCAGCAGATTAGGGGACAGCCCCTCCTACGAGCAGTACTTC
>TRBV25-1|TRBD2|.|16|TRBJ2-1
CASSEYGGRASNEQFF
TGTGCCAGCAGTGAATATGGCGGGAGGGCTTCCAATGAGCAGTTCTTC
>TRBV5-4|.|few|13|TRBJ1-3
CASNEASGNTIYF
TGTGCCAGCAACGAAGCCTCTGGAAACACCATATATTTT
>TRBV27|TRBD1|few|13|TRBJ2-7
CASPGTGGYEQYF
TGTGCCAGCCCCGGGACAGGGGGTTACGAGCAGTACTTC
>TRBV5-6|.|few|11|TRBJ2-1
CASSLNNEQFF
TGTGCCAGCAGCTTGAACAATGAGCAGTTCTTC
>TRBV4-3|TRBD1|few|15|TRBJ2-1
CASSQEGQGDNEQFF
TGCGCCAGCAGCCAAGAGGGACAGGGTGACAATGAGCAGTTCTTC
>TRBV15|.|.|13|TRBJ1-3
CATRFFGGNTIYF
TGTGCCACCAGATTCTTTGGAGGAAACACCATATATTTT
>TRBV11-2|TRBD2|few|15|TRBJ2-5
CASSPLAGLLETQYF
TGTGCCAGCAGCCCACTAGCGGGACTCCTAGAGACCCAGTACTTC
>TRBV7-9|.|.|16|TRBJ2-7
CASSLGARYSSYEQYF
TGTGCCAGCAGCTTAGGCGCAAGGTACAGCTCCTACGAGCAGTACTTC
>TRBV5-1|TRBD2|.|16|TRBJ2-3
CASSKRTSPRGDTQYF
TGCGCCAGCAGCAAGAGGACTAGCCCTCGGGGAGATACGCAGTATTTT
>TRBV2|.|.|11|TRBJ2-1
CATTEYNEQFF
TGTGCCACCACCGAATACAATGAGCAGTTCTTC
>TRBV29-1|TRBD2|few|17|TRBJ2-4
CSVAGTSGRGLPNIQYF
TGCAGCGTCGCGGGGACTAGCGGGAGAGGGCTACCAAACATTCAGTACTTC
>TRBV6-5|.|.|14|TRBJ2-3
CASSYSGSGDTQYF
TGTGCCAGCAGTTACTCGGGTAGCGGAGATACGCAGTATTTT
>TRBV20-1|.|.|11|TRBJ1-5
CSANVNQPQHF
TGCAGTGCAAATGTGAATCAGCCCCAGCATTTT
>TRBV28|TRBD2|.|14|TRBJ2-5
CASSPWGGQETQYF
TGTGCCAGCAGTCCCTGGGGGGGCCAAGAGACCCAGTACTTC
>TRBV5-1|TRBD1|.|14|TRBJ2-5
CASSLTGTQETQYF
TGCGCCAGCAGCCTGACAGGGACCCAGGAGACCCAGTACTTC
>TRBV10-2|.|.|13|TRBJ2-7
CASRGQVTYEQYF
TGCGCCAGCAGAGGACAAGTCACCTACGAGCAGTACTTC
>TRBV15|.|few|15|TRBJ1-5
CATSNYRASNQPQHF
TGTGCCACCAGCAACTACAGGGCGAGCAATCAGCCCCAGCATTTT
>TRBV5-4|.|few|14|TRBJ2-7
CASSLFNQGTEQYF
TGTGCCAGCAGCTTGTTTAACCAGGGGACCGAGCAGTACTTC
>TRBV29-1|TRBD1|few|13|TRBJ2-7
CSVARTGEYEQYF
TGCAGCGTTGCACGGACAGGGGAATACGAGCAGTACTTC
>TRBV27|.|few|16|TRBJ1-5
CASSLGAGAFNQPQHF
TGTGCCAGCAGTTTAGGGGCAGGGGCCTTCAATCAGCCCCAGCATTTT
>TRBV28|TRBD2|.|20|TRBJ2-7
CASSLWQVSGTSGDSYEQYF
TGTGCCAGCAGTTTATGGCAGGTATCCGGGACTAGCGGGGACTCCTACGAGCAGTACTTC
>TRBV20-1|.|.|11|TRBJ2-1
CSARENTEQFF
TGCAGTGCTAGAGAAAATACTGAGCAGTTCTTC
>TRBV18|.|.|16|TRBJ2-5
CASSPGWGGWKETQYF
TGTGCCAGCTCACCAGGCTGGGGCGGGTGGAAAGAGACCCAGTACTTC
>TRBV7-6|.|few|15|TRBJ2-5
CASSLGTLRQETQYF
TGTGCCAGCAGCTTAGGGACCCTGAGACAAGAGACCCAGTACTTC
>TRBV11-3|TRBD1|few|15|TRBJ2-1
CASSLGTGVGNEQFF
TGTGCCAGCAGCCTAGGGACAGGGGTCGGGAATGAGCAGTTCTTC
>TRBV12-5|.|few|14|TRBJ2-2
CASCDSPNTGELFF
TGTGCTAGTTGTGACTCGCCGAACACCGGGGAGCTGTTTTTT
>TRBV11-1|TRBD2|few|14|TRBJ2-7
CASSFGGATYEQYF
TGTGCCAGCAGCTTCGGGGGGGCCACCTACGAGCAGTACTTC
>TRBV5-6|.|.|15|TRBJ1-2
CASSDTALSSYGYTF
TGTGCCAGCAGCGACACAGCCCTTTCGTCCTATGGCTACACCTTC
>TRBV11-3|TRBD2|few|17|TRBJ2-1
CASSSGLAGGSYNEQFF
TGTGCCAGCAGCTCGGGACTAGCGGGAGGCTCCTACAATGAGCAGTTCTTC
>TRBV5-6|TRBD2|few|17|TRBJ2-3
CASRRAPSGRGTDTQYF
TGTGCCAGCCGTCGAGCCCCTAGCGGGAGGGGCACAGATACGCAGTATTTT
>TRBV5-1|TRBD1|few|18|TRBJ1-5
CASSSPGQEGYSNQPQHF
TGCGCCAGCAGCTCGCCGGGACAGGAGGGTTATAGCAATCAGCCCCAGCATTTT
>TRBV9|TRBD2|.|19|TRBJ2-1
CASSPRPGSGTSSYNEQFF
TGTGCCAGCAGCCCCCGACCGGGGAGCGGGACGAGCTCCTACAATGAGCAGTTCTTC
>TRBV29-1|.|.|12|TRBJ2-5
CSVGSLEETQYF
TGCAGCGTTGGAAGCCTTGAAGAGACCCAGTACTTC
>TRBV28|.|.|15|TRBJ2-7
CASSLGGTASYEQYF
TGTGCCAGCAGCTTAGGCGGGACTGCATCCTACGAGCAGTACTTC
>TRBV27|.|.|15|TRBJ1-1
CASSQNRGWNTEAFF
TGTGCCAGCAGCCAGAACCGGGGTTGGAACACTGAAGCTTTCTTT
>TRBV4-2|.|.|14|TRBJ2-7
CASSQDLVGYEQYF
TGTGCCAGCAGCCAAGATCTTGTCGGCTACGAGCAGTACTTC
>TRBV2|.|.|13|TRBJ2-2
CASSGTYTGELFF
TGTGCCAGCAGTGGGACGTACACCGGGGAGCTGTTTTTT
>TRBV25-1|TRBD2|.|13|TRBJ2-2
CASVGTTVGELFF
TGTGCCAGCGTCGGGACTACCGTAGGGGAGCTGTTTTTT